Below, 10 T cell receptor beta chains from the same sample are listed, as sequenced in a study of blood T cell repertoires in COVID-19. Produced via immunoSEQ multiplex PCR; TCRdb's table is partial and in-frame only. The repertoire includes around 130,000 clones, approximately 88% of them detected once, and more than 1.2% sits in the top ten. The sample comprised peripheral blood. These receptors were taken from a man in his 60s with acute or convalescent COVID-19.

This clone was recorded only once. J is TRBJ2-1 and V is TRBV29-1, with 7 bases that match TRBD1. The germline V gene encodes CDR1 SQVTM and CDR2 ANQGSEA. With V trimmed by 6 bases and J by 5 bases, 10 bases remained unmatched. The CDR3 is 14 amino acids. This chain's CDR3 is CSVGTGVPNNEQFF. Written as DNA, the CDR3 is TGCAGCGTGGGAACAGGGGTTCCGAACAATGAGCAGTTCTTC.

The gene calls are TRBV9 and TRBJ2-7; unclear D gene. V shed 0 bases and J shed 0 bases, with 10 bases lying between them. This CDR3 has 15 residues. Germline loops: CDR1 SGDLS, CDR2 YYNGEE. The CDR3 protein is CASSVDVHSSYEQYF. The CDR3 bases are TGTGCCAGCAGCGTAGATGTTCACAGCTCCTACGAGCAGTACTTC.

The rearrangement uses TRBV15 and TRBJ1-2; 9 bases fit TRBD1. Germline V gene data show CDR1 as LNHNV and CDR2 as YYDKDF (reference sequence). The CDR3 is 14 residues long. J was trimmed by 2 bases and V by 3 bases; bases with no gene match: 1. CDR3 loop: CATSSGTGNYGYTF. The CDR3 nucleotides are TGTGCCACCAGCAGCGGGACAGGGAACTATGGCTACACCTTC.

The chain has TRBV3-1 (or the pseudogene TRBV3-2) and TRBJ2-1; 10 bases line up with TRBD2. CDR1 and CDR2 from the germline V gene are LGHDT and YNNKEL (reference sequence). V dropped 1 base and J dropped 9; count of bases not matched to a gene: 6. The CDR3 totals 15 residues. The CDR3 loop is CASSQVLAGVSEQFF. CDR3 in DNA: TGTGCCAGCAGCCAAGTTCTAGCGGGAGTGAGTGAGCAGTTCTTC.

The rearrangement links TRBV27 to TRBJ2-3, with D uncertain. V dropped 3 bases and J dropped 6 bases, with 13 bases sitting between them. The germline gives CDR1 MNHEY, CDR2 SMNVEV (reference sequence). CDR3 length: 14 amino acids. The CDR3 reads CASSFRVHSDTQYF. DNA of the CDR3: TGTGCCAGCAGTTTCCGCGTCCACTCGGATACGCAGTATTTT.

V usage is TRBV19 and J usage is TRBJ1-2; D ambiguous. The germline V and J ends were trimmed by 4 bases and 6 bases, with 15 bases remaining between them. The CDR3 sequence is 14 residues long. Germline V gives CDR1 LNHDA, CDR2 SQIVND (reference sequence). CDR3 coding DNA: TGTGCCAGTAGTACCCTCCAGAGGCGCAATGGCTACACCTTC. Its protein product is CASSTLQRRNGYTF.

This chain links TRBV7-9 with TRBJ1-4; D ambiguous. This CDR3 is 14 amino acids long. Germline V gene lookup returns CDR1 SEHNR and CDR2 FQNEAQ (reference sequence). V gave up 3 bases and J gave up 2 bases, with 7 bases separating them. CDR3 loop: CASSLRETNEKLFF. DNA for the CDR3: TGTGCCAGCAGCTTGCGGGAGACTAATGAAAAACTGTTTTTT.

The chain employs TRBV7-2 and TRBJ2-5; tentative D call: TRBD1 (5 bases). In germline, CDR1 is SGHTA, CDR2 FQGNSA. This CDR3 comprises 13 residues. V lost 2 bases and J lost 2, with 6 bases in between. The CDR3: CASSLRTQETQYF. For the CDR3, the DNA is TGTGCCAGCAGCTTACGGACACAAGAGACCCAGTACTTC.

The chain carries TRBV24-1 and TRBJ1-6; possibly TRBD1 for D (6 bases). Germline CDR1 is KGHDR and CDR2 is SFDVKD. Between the trimmed V and J ends, which lost 7 bases and 7 bases, there was a span of 10 bases. The CDR3 contains 13 residues. CDR3 DNA: TGTGCCACCAGGTCGGACAGAAATTCACCCCTCCACTTT. As protein: CATRSDRNSPLHF.

This chain's CDR3 is CASSYATGDDGYTF. CDR3 nucleotides: TGTGCCAGCAGTTACGCGACAGGGGACGACGGCTACACCTTC. This sequence joins TRBV6-5 and TRBJ1-2; 8 nucleotides agree with TRBD1. Trimming at V came to 2 bases and at J to 8 bases, leaving 7 bases not matched to a gene. Germline V lookup: CDR1 MNHEY, CDR2 SVGAGI. The CDR3 is 14 amino acids.